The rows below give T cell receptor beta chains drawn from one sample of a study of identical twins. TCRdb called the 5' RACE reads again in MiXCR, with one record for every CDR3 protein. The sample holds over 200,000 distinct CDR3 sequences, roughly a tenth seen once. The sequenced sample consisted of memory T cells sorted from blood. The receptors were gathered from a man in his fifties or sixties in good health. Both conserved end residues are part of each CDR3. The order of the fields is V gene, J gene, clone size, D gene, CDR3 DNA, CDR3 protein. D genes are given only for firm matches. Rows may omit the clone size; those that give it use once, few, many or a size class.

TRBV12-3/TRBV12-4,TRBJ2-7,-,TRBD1,TGTGCCAGCAGTTCCAGGACAGGGGGCTCCCACGAGCAGTACTTC,CASSSRTGGSHEQYF
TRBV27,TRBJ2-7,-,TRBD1,TGTGCCAGCAGCGCCGACAGGGGGCGGTATCGCTACGAGCAGTACTTC,CASSADRGRYRYEQYF
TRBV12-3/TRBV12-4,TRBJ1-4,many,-,TGTGCCAGCAGGTCCAGGGCCGGCGAAAAACTGTTTTTT,CASRSRAGEKLFF
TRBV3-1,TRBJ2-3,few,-,TGTGCCAGCAGCTACGGGGCCGGGGATACGCAGTATTTT,CASSYGAGDTQYF
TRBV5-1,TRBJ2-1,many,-,TGTGCCAGCAGTTTAGGGCGGAGCTCCTACAATGAGCAGTTCTTC,CASSLGRSSYNEQFF
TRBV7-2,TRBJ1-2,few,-,TGTGCCAGCAGCTTAGGGGGCCGGTATGGCTACACCTTC,CASSLGGRYGYTF
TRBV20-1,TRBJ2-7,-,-,TGCAGTGCTAGAGATCGCGGGGAGGCGCAGTACTTC,CSARDRGEAQYF
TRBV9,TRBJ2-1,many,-,TGTGCCAGCAGCCCTCAATACAATGAGCAGTTCTTC,CASSPQYNEQFF
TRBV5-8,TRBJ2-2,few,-,TGTGCCAGCAGCTTTAACGGCCCGAACACCGGGGAGCTGTTTTTT,CASSFNGPNTGELFF
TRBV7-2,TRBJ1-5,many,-,TGTGCCAGCAGCTCCACCAGTCATAGCAATCAGCCCCAGCATTTT,CASSSTSHSNQPQHF
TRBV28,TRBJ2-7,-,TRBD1,TGTGCCAGCAGGGACAGGGGGTTCAAGATCTACGAGCAGTACTTC,CASRDRGFKIYEQYF
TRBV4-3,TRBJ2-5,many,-,TGCGCCAGCAGCCAAGATGGGCCTAGCAGAGAGACCCAGTACTTC,CASSQDGPSRETQYF
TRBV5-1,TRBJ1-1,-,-,TGCGCCAGCAGCTTGGTGGGCAGGGGAACCCCTGAAGCTTTCTTT,CASSLVGRGTPEAFF
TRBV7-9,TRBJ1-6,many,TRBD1,TGTGCCAGCAGCCCGGTGACAGGGATTGGATCACCCCTCCACTTT,CASSPVTGIGSPLHF
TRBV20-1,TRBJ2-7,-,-,TGCAGTGCTTTTGGTTCGGCCGAAGAAAACGAGCAGTACTTC,CSAFGSAEENEQYF
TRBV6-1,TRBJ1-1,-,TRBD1,TGTGCCAGCAGTCGAATCCAGGGGGACACTGAAGCTTTCTTT,CASSRIQGDTEAFF
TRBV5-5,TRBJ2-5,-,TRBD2,TGTGCCAGTCGGTGGCGGGAGAGCCAACAAGAGACCCAGTACTTC,CASRWRESQQETQYF
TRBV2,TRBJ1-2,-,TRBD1,TGTGCCAGCAGTTCGGACAGGGGGCATGGCTACACCTTC,CASSSDRGHGYTF
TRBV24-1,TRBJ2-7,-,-,TGTGCCACCCAAGGTTCTGACTACGAGCAGTACTTC,CATQGSDYEQYF
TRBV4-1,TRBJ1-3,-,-,TGCGCCAGCAGCCAAGATCTGGGGTTAGGTGGAAACACCATATATTTT,CASSQDLGLGGNTIYF